This T cell receptor beta chain was recovered during a study of T cells after yellow fever vaccination. V was clipped by 5 bases and J by 4 bases; unmatched bases: 10. The CDR3 length is 16 residues. This clonotype showed up many times. Each CDR3 protein gets one entry after TCRdb re-called the 5' RACE reads with MiXCR. The table records about 150,000 distinct CDR3 sequences, more than 6.5% of them present only once. Material: CD4+ T cells sorted from PBMCs, obtained 10 days after the yellow fever booster vaccination. The chain is built from TRBV12-3 or TRBV12-4 and TRBJ1-2; TRBD1 matches 10 bases. This receptor was obtained from a man younger than 45 who received the YFV17D yellow fever vaccine. CDR3 region: CASSPRTGGIGYGYTF. The CDR3 DNA sequence: TGTGCCAGCAGTCCCCGGACAGGGGGGATCGGCTATGGCTACACCTTC.